The 27 T cell receptor beta chains listed next were all sequenced from one sample in a study of blood T cell repertoires in COVID-19 (dated by TCRdb to the early 2020s). Library construction relied on the immunoSEQ multiplex PCR assay. The table was pulled from immuneACCESS by TCRdb, which kept in-frame rearrangements only. Such tables lose some clones; where checked, under half of the loss comes from unresolved V genes, and the rest has no known cause. Recorded for this sample are about 50,000 clones; more than 70% of them occurred a single time. The ten largest clones take up approximately 2.1% of the sample. The sample was peripheral blood. The receptors derive from a woman aged 55-75 years with acute or convalescent COVID-19.

The V call is TRBV5-1, the J call TRBJ1-2, with D possibly TRBD1 on 5 matching bases. CDR1 is SGHRS, CDR2 YFSETQ, per germline. The V end lost 5 bases, the J end lost 13 bases, and 24 bases lay between the germline ends. The CDR3 totals 14 residues. The chain's CDR3 is CASSLSTDTMAFTF. In nucleotides, the CDR3 is TGCGCCAGCAGTCTGTCGACAGATACTATGGCTTTCACCTTC. Together with reference TRBV5-1 and TRBJ1-2, the CDR3 gives the full variable domain: KAGVTQTPRYLIKTRGQQVTLSCSPISGHRSVSWYQQTPGQGLQFLFEYFSETQRNKGNFPGRFSGRQFSNSRSEMNVSTLELGDSALYLCASSLSTDTMAFTFGSGTRLTVV.

This chain uses TRBV7-9 with TRBJ1-1; D is unclear. The CDR3 runs to 13 residues. V dropped 4 bases and J dropped 0 bases, with 6 bases sitting between them. The germline V gene encodes CDR1 SEHNR and CDR2 FQNEAQ (reference sequence). Here the CDR3 reads CASSWAMNTEAFF. CDR3 nucleotide sequence: TGTGCCAGCAGCTGGGCCATGAACACTGAAGCTTTCTTT.

The V gene is TRBV7-3, the J gene TRBJ1-1; D might be TRBD1 (5 bases). Trimming shortened V by 2 bases and J by 3 bases, and 7 bases separated the two germline ends. The length of the CDR3 is 13 residues. Per the germline V gene, CDR1 is SGHTA and CDR2 is FQGTGA. The CDR3 protein is CASSLGAYTEAFF. The CDR3 DNA reads TGTGCCAGCAGCTTAGGGGCATACACTGAAGCTTTCTTT.

The chain joins TRBV6-6 to TRBJ1-1; maybe TRBD1 (6 bases). This CDR3 has 15 amino acids. Trimming cost V 6 bases and J 1 base, with 15 bases left between them. Germline V lookup: CDR1 MNHNY, CDR2 SVGAGI (reference sequence). The CDR3 region has the DNA TGTGCCAGCAGGCTAGAAGGACAGTCGAACACTGAAGCTTTCTTT. Amino acid sequence: CASRLEGQSNTEAFF.

This chain uses TRBV4-1 with TRBJ2-1; D is uncertain. In germline, CDR1 is MGHRA, CDR2 YSYEKL. Deletions cut 2 bases from V and 8 bases from J, with 13 bases between. This CDR3 region has 14 residues. The CDR3: CASSQTAQRDEQFF. The CDR3 bases are TGCGCCAGCAGCCAAACCGCCCAGCGCGATGAGCAGTTCTTC.

The chain is built from TRBV5-4 and TRBJ2-7; D gene unclear. Germline V gives CDR1 SGHNT, CDR2 YYREEE (reference sequence). The CDR3 extends over 13 amino acids. V lost 4 bases and J 6 bases, leaving 14 bases between the germline ends. The CDR3 nucleotides are TGTGCCAGCAGCCCCCAGGCAGGCCGCGAGCAGTACTTC. Amino acids: CASSPQAGREQYF.

This rearrangement joins TRBV5-1 to TRBJ1-5, with TRBD1 matching over 7 bases. V lost 4 bases and J lost 2; bases outside the gene matches: 6. The CDR3 spans 15 residues. Germline values: CDR1 SGHRS, CDR2 YFSETQ. CDR3 loop: CASSQGGLGNQPQHF. As DNA, the CDR3 is TGCGCCAGCAGCCAGGGGGGCTTGGGCAATCAGCCCCAGCATTTT.

The rearrangement joins TRBV10-3 to TRBJ2-2, with 8 bases identical to TRBD2. Unmatched junction bases numbered 8, after V lost 10 bases and J lost 4 bases. CDR3 length: 14 amino acids. Germline CDR1 and CDR2: ENHRY and SYGVKD. This chain's CDR3 is CATRRAGATGELFF. CDR3 bases: TGTGCCACCCGTAGAGCGGGGGCCACCGGGGAGCTGTTTTTT.

This clone showed up just a few times. V gene TRBV9 combines with J gene TRBJ1-3; 7 nucleotides agree with TRBD1. V trimming: 4 bases; J trimming: 0 bases; junction bases outside the gene matches: 4. Germline loops: CDR1 SGDLS, CDR2 YYNGEE. The CDR3 runs 15 residues. CDR3 in amino acids: CASSPQGSSGNTIYF. The CDR3 DNA follows: TGTGCCAGCAGCCCACAGGGGAGCTCTGGAAACACCATATATTTT. The entire variable domain, with the rest obtained from reference TRBV9 and TRBJ1-3, is as follows: DSGVTQTPKHLITATGQRVTLRCSPRSGDLSVYWYQQSLDQGLQFLIQYYNGEERAKGNILERFSAQQFPDLHSELNLSSLELGDSALYFCASSPQGSSGNTIYFGEGSWLTVV.

The chain joins TRBV21-1 to TRBJ2-1; no check of the table's D call, TRBD2, against the DNA was made. TRBV21-1 is a pseudogene locus. This CDR3 has 21 amino acids. The CDR3: CASSKALLSLGTSVAYNEQFF. CDR3 DNA: TGTGCCAGCAGCAAAGCGCTTCTTTCTTTAGGGACTAGCGTCGCGTACAATGAGCAGTTCTTC.

The chain's CDR3 is CSVELAGVYTQYF. The CDR3 coding sequence is TGCAGCGTTGAGTTGGCCGGAGTTTATACGCAGTATTTT. The chain is built from TRBV29-1 and TRBJ2-3; no clear D gene. The V end lost 3 bases, the J end lost 7 bases, and 14 bases lay between the germline ends. CDR1 is SQVTM, CDR2 ANQGSEA, per germline. CDR3 size: 13 residues.

The V and J genes are TRBV4-1 and TRBJ1-1; 7 bases agree with TRBD1. From germline, CDR1 is MGHRA and CDR2 YSYEKL. The V and J ends lost 2 bases and 0 bases, in that order; junction bases with no gene match: 9. The CDR3 is made up of 17 amino acids. CDR3 region: CASSQYTGDEMNTEAFF. The CDR3 nucleotides are TGCGCCAGCAGCCAATATACAGGGGACGAAATGAACACTGAAGCTTTCTTT.

The chain combines TRBV5-1 with TRBJ2-1; 12 nucleotides match TRBD1. The CDR3 is made up of 19 amino acids. The V segment lost 3 bases and the J segment 0 bases; nucleotides outside the gene matches: 10. Germline V lookup: CDR1 SGHRS, CDR2 YFSETQ. The CDR3: CASSWGTGGYPSSYNEQFF. The CDR3 DNA reads TGCGCCAGCAGCTGGGGGACAGGGGGCTACCCGAGCTCCTACAATGAGCAGTTCTTC.

CDR3 loop: CASSATGGTYNEQFF. The DNA of the CDR3 is TGTGCCAGCAGTGCGACGGGAGGGACATACAATGAGCAGTTCTTC. The chain carries TRBV2 and TRBJ2-1, with TRBD2 matching over 8 bases. The ends lost 4 bases at V and 4 bases at J; junction bases unmatched: 6. The CDR3 length is 15 residues. CDR1 and CDR2 from the germline V gene are SNHLY and FYNNEI.

The chain joins TRBV5-1 to TRBJ1-4; the match to TRBD1 covers 10 bases. The CDR3 is 16 amino acids. Trimming removed 7 bases from V and 8 bases from J; junction bases left unmatched: 14. Germline CDR1 and CDR2: SGHRS and YFSETQ. CDR3 residues: CASSPGTGASKEKLFF. CDR3 DNA: TGCGCCAGCTCCCCCGGGACAGGGGCCTCAAAGGAAAAACTGTTTTTT.

The chain carries TRBV2 and TRBJ1-6, with TRBD1 matching 8 bases. CDR3 size: 15 residues. V trimming: 4 bases; J trimming: 7 bases; junction bases outside the gene matches: 6. From germline, CDR1 is SNHLY and CDR2 FYNNEI. CDR3 bases: TGTGCCAGCAGTGTGGGACAGGAACCGAATTCACCCCTCCACTTT. This gives the protein CASSVGQEPNSPLHF.

Here the CDR3 DNA reads TGTGCCAGCAGACCGATTGGTAGCGGGGGTAATGAGCAGTTCTTC. Translated, it gives CASRPIGSGGNEQFF. The chain uses TRBV27 and TRBJ2-1; 9 bases map to TRBD2. This CDR3 spans 15 amino acids. The V gene end was trimmed by 6 bases and the J gene end by 7 bases; junction bases not matched to a gene: 10. Germline CDR1 is MNHEY and CDR2 is SMNVEV (reference sequence).

V is TRBV3-1 (or the pseudogene TRBV3-2) and J is TRBJ1-5, with D unresolved. CDR3 length: 14 residues. Germline V gene data show CDR1 as LGHDT and CDR2 as YNNKEL (reference sequence). V lost 6 bases to trimming and J lost 3 bases, with 12 bases between them. CDR3 protein: CASSPTVFNQPQHF. The CDR3 bases are TGTGCCAGCAGTCCTACAGTGTTCAATCAGCCCCAGCATTTT.

The J gene is TRBJ1-1, the V gene TRBV7-9; TRBD1 agrees at 9 bases. The CDR3 runs 14 residues. J gave up 3 bases and V 4 bases, and 3 bases lay outside the gene matches. The germline gives CDR1 SEHNR, CDR2 FQNEAQ (reference sequence). CDR3 DNA sequence: TGTGCCAGCAGCTCATGGACAGGGGACACTGAAGCTTTCTTT. It translates to CASSSWTGDTEAFF. Variable domain in full (rest from reference TRBV7-9 and TRBJ1-1): DTGVSQNPRHKITKRGQNVTFRCDPISEHNRLYWYRQTLGQGPEFLTYFQNEAQLEKSRLLSDRFSAERPKGSFSTLEIQRTEQGDSAMYLCASSSWTGDTEAFFGQGTRLTVV.

The J gene is TRBJ2-5, the V gene TRBV4-2, with D possibly being TRBD2 (5 bases). The CDR3 is 17 amino acids. Trimming pared 4 bases from V and 1 base from J, leaving 19 bases between. Germline CDR1 is LGHNA and CDR2 is YNFKEQ. This CDR3 is CASSLSVSGAAQETQYF. The CDR3 nucleotides are TGTGCCAGCAGCCTTTCGGTGAGTGGAGCGGCCCAAGAGACCCAGTACTTC.

This chain joins TRBV30 and TRBJ2-5, with 12 nucleotides matching TRBD2. Germline-derived CDR1 and CDR2 are GTSNPN and SVGIG (reference sequence). The CDR3 length is 17 residues. The J segment lost 0 bases and the V segment lost 5 bases, leaving 10 bases of the junction unmatched. This CDR3 is CAWLTGRTSGNQETQYF. The DNA for the CDR3 is TGTGCCTGGCTGACGGGACGGACTAGCGGGAACCAAGAGACCCAGTACTTC.

The chain uses TRBV19 and TRBJ1-2; D is unresolved. CDR3 length: 13 residues. Germline CDR1 and CDR2: LNHDA and SQIVND (reference sequence). The V and J ends lost 7 bases and 3 bases respectively, with 12 bases between them. DNA for the CDR3: TGTGCCAGTATTTCCCCGGAGCACTATGGCTACACCTTC. This translates into CASISPEHYGYTF.

The rearrangement links TRBV28 to TRBJ1-5; no clear D. CDR3 length: 14 residues. The ends were cut back, 8 bases at V and 2 bases at J, with 13 bases in the middle. The germline V gene encodes CDR1 MDHEN and CDR2 SYDVKM. CDR3 nucleotides: TGTGCCAGCCGGTACGGGTGGGGCAATCAGCCCCAGCATTTT. Translating it yields CASRYGWGNQPQHF.

In its sample, this clone was seen once. V is TRBV18 and J is TRBJ2-3, with 11 bases that match TRBD2. Germline lookup yields CDR1 KGHSH and CDR2 LQKENI. V was clipped by 4 bases and J by 2 bases; unmatched bases: 2. The CDR3 extends over 15 amino acids. The CDR3 DNA follows: TGTGCCAGCTCACGGGGACTAGCGGTCACAGATACGCAGTATTTT. Amino acid sequence: CASSRGLAVTDTQYF. Variable domain in full (rest from reference TRBV18 and TRBJ2-3): NAGVMQNPRHLVRRRGQEARLRCSPMKGHSHVYWYRQLPEEGLKFMVYLQKENIIDESGMPKERFSAEFPKEGPSILRIQQVVRGDSAAYFCASSRGLAVTDTQYFGPGTRLTVL.

V gene TRBV3-1 (or the pseudogene TRBV3-2) combines with J gene TRBJ1-2; D remains ambiguous. Germline values: CDR1 LGHDT, CDR2 YNNKEL (reference sequence). Deletions cut 9 bases from V and 2 bases from J, with 10 bases between. This CDR3 spans 12 amino acids. The CDR3 sequence is CASEDGNYGYTF. DNA of the CDR3: TGTGCCAGTGAAGACGGGAACTATGGCTACACCTTC.

The J gene is TRBJ1-2, the V gene TRBV4-1; weak D call: TRBD1 (5 bases). Per germline, CDR1 MGHRA and CDR2 YSYEKL. This CDR3 has 18 amino acids. Trimming stripped 4 bases from V and 0 bases from J, with 21 bases between. The CDR3 bases are TGCGCCAGCAGCCCACCCCATCGGGGGGTTGGCGCTAACTATGGCTACACCTTC. Translated: CASSPPHRGVGANYGYTF.

This sequence joins TRBV28 and TRBJ1-4; a weak D match, TRBD1 (5 bases). V dropped 5 bases and J dropped 7 bases, with 20 bases sitting between them. Germline CDR1 is MDHEN and CDR2 is SYDVKM. CDR3 length: 16 amino acids. As DNA, the CDR3 is TGTGCCAGCAGTATCCCTATCGGGACTCCGGGTGAAAAACTGTTTTTT. This codes for CASSIPIGTPGEKLFF. Variable domain in full (rest from reference TRBV28 and TRBJ1-4): DVKVTQSSRYLVKRTGEKVFLECVQDMDHENMFWYRQDPGLGLRLIYFSYDVKMKEKGDIPEGYSVSREKKERFSLILESASTNQTSMYLCASSIPIGTPGEKLFFGSGTQLSVL.